Below, 11 T cell receptor beta chains from the same sample are listed, as sequenced in a study of OX40 agonist ivuxolimab in advanced cancers. The library was produced with the immunoSEQ multiplex PCR assay. TCRdb's version of the immuneACCESS table is confined to in-frame rearrangements and falls short of the full clone set. An unresolved V gene accounts for under half of the shortfall where checked; the remainder is of unknown origin. This sample comprises approximately 84,000 clones, under 95% of them detected only once. Clones ranked in the top ten supply roughly 2.6% of the sample. Material: CD4+ or CD8+ T cells sorted from blood, obtained in a trial of the OX40 agonist ivuxolimab. The receptor source for this set is an adult with an advanced solid tumor such as melanoma, head and neck, liver or kidney cancer.

The rearrangement links TRBV7-9 to TRBJ2-1; the D gene is possibly TRBD2 (6 bases). V was trimmed by 1 base and J by 4 bases, leaving 14 bases between them. In germline, CDR1 is SEHNR, CDR2 FQNEAQ (reference sequence). The CDR3 extends over 16 amino acids. CDR3 coding DNA: TGTGCCAGCAGCTTAGTACGGGAGATGGGGTACAATGAGCAGTTCTTC. Translation: CASSLVREMGYNEQFF.

Concerning this clone itself: A much larger clonotype is one base distant, so this may be a read error. V and J are TRBV7-9 and TRBJ2-2; D call uncertain. CDR3 length: 12 amino acids. Trimming took off 2 bases at V and 4 bases at J, with 2 bases between the two ends. CDR1 SEHNR and CDR2 FQNEAQ come from the germline V gene (reference sequence). The CDR3 coding sequence is TGTGCCAGCAGCTTAATCACCGGGGAGCTGTTTTTT. It specifies CASSLITGELFF.

The V gene is TRBV27, the J gene TRBJ1-5; D possibly corresponds to TRBD1 (6 bases). Germline CDR1 and CDR2: MNHEY and SMNVEV (reference sequence). The CDR3 runs to 14 residues. V was clipped by 4 bases and J by 6 bases, with 13 bases between them. In DNA form, the CDR3 reads TGTGCCAGCAGTTCAACAGGGAGCCGTCAGCCCCAGCATTTT. This sequence encodes CASSSTGSRQPQHF.

The chain couples TRBV4-1 to TRBJ2-5; maybe TRBD2 (6 bases). V lost 3 bases to trimming and J lost 4 bases, with 15 bases between them. This CDR3 has 15 residues. The germline gives CDR1 MGHRA, CDR2 YSYEKL. For the CDR3, the DNA is TGCGCCAGCAGCCAGGGTAGCGGAGCAGGAGAGACCCAGTACTTC. It translates to CASSQGSGAGETQYF.

Turning to this clone: This sample includes further DNA sequences coding for the same CDR3. The V and J genes are TRBV10-3 and TRBJ1-2, with 10 bases fitting TRBD1. The ends lost 0 bases at V and 2 bases at J; junction bases unmatched: 0. The CDR3 has 15 amino acids. Germline CDR1 reads ENHRY; CDR2 reads SYGVKD. In DNA form, the CDR3 reads TGTGCCATCAGTGAGTCGGGACAGGGGAACTATGGCTACACCTTC. This translates into CAISESGQGNYGYTF.

This chain joins TRBV7-9 and TRBJ2-7, with 7 bases identical to TRBD2. Trimming cost V 5 bases and J 2 bases; bases outside gene matches: 9. This CDR3 has 15 amino acids. Looked up from germline, CDR1 is SEHNR and CDR2 is FQNEAQ (reference sequence). CDR3 residues: CASSPYQRDAYEQYF. Written as DNA, the CDR3 is TGTGCCAGCAGCCCGTATCAGCGGGATGCCTACGAGCAGTACTTC.

The CDR3 coding sequence is TGTGCCAGCAGTTTATGGGGGGGGCGCAAATACGAGCAGTACTTC. It encodes CASSLWGGRKYEQYF. The chain has TRBV27 and TRBJ2-7, with D perhaps matching TRBD2 (7 bases). Looked up from germline, CDR1 is MNHEY and CDR2 is SMNVEV (reference sequence). V lost 1 base, J lost 4 bases, and 14 bases lay in between. The CDR3 length is 15 residues.

This chain joins TRBV27 and TRBJ2-7, with TRBD2 identical over 11 bases. V lost 5 bases and J lost 2; bases outside the gene matches: 8. This CDR3 spans 16 amino acids. Germline V lookup: CDR1 MNHEY, CDR2 SMNVEV (reference sequence). The chain's CDR3 is CASSAQLAGVPYEQYF. CDR3 in DNA: TGTGCCAGCAGTGCACAACTAGCGGGAGTGCCCTACGAGCAGTACTTC.

The chain has TRBV12-5 and TRBJ1-5; possibly TRBD1 for D (5 bases). Per germline, CDR1 LGHNT and CDR2 FRNRAP. The CDR3 extends over 13 amino acids. Trimming took off 4 bases at V and 7 bases at J, with 11 bases between the two ends. CDR3 DNA: TGTGCTAGTGGTTCAGGGACGTACCAGCCCCAGCATTTT. The encoded protein is CASGSGTYQPQHF. Full variable domain (missing parts from reference TRBV12-5 and TRBJ1-5): DARVTQTPRHKVTEMGQEVTMRCQPILGHNTVFWYRQTMMQGLELLAYFRNRAPLDDSGMPKDRFSAEMPDATLATLKIQPSEPRDSAVYFCASGSGTYQPQHFGDGTRLSIL.

J is TRBJ1-3 and V is TRBV10-3; 9 bases map to TRBD1. J was trimmed by 0 bases and V by 2 bases; bases with no gene match: 8. Germline V CDR1 and CDR2: ENHRY, SYGVKD. The CDR3 is 18 amino acids. The CDR3 sequence is CAISEPFDRGVSGNTIYF. The DNA of the CDR3 is TGTGCCATCAGTGAGCCTTTCGACAGGGGGGTCTCTGGAAACACCATATATTTT.

V and J are TRBV14 and TRBJ2-1; 10 nucleotides match TRBD2. The CDR3 is made up of 20 amino acids. Germline assignment: CDR1 SGHDN and CDR2 FVKESK. Trimming at V came to 0 bases and at J to 10 bases, leaving 21 bases not matched to a gene. CDR3 sequence reads: CASSQDLGYSGTSAQEEQFF. For the CDR3, the DNA is TGTGCCAGCAGCCAAGATTTAGGGTATTCCGGGACTAGCGCCCAGGAAGAGCAGTTCTTC.